Listed below are T cell receptor beta chains from one sample, sequenced in a study of human T cells and chemical hapten exposure. TCRdb recomputed calls from the RACE reads with MiXCR, one row per CDR3 protein. The sample contains approximately 49,000 distinct CDR3 sequences, about 9% of which appear only once. The sequencing here drew on whole blood, taken in connection with sensitization to the hapten diphenylcyclopropenone (DPC). These receptor sequences come from a woman in her fifties or sixties with alopecia areata. Some clones in this sample may be carry-over from other donors' samples. The CDR3 runs from the conserved cysteine through the conserved F or W. D genes are given only for firm matches. Expanded clones are given a class, and other clones once, few, many or no size at all.

abundance,d_gene,j_gene,v_gene,CDR3nt,CDR3aa
few,TRBD2,TRBJ2-1,TRBV30,TGTGCCTGGACCCCACTAGCGGGTCCCTACAATGAGCAGTTCTTC,CAWTPLAGPYNEQFF
.,.,TRBJ2-5,TRBV29-1,TGCAGCGTTTCTCAGCCGGAGACCCAGTACTTC,CSVSQPETQYF
many,.,TRBJ2-2,TRBV6-5,TGTGCCAGCAGAGGCAGATTGAACACCGGGGAGCTGTTTTTT,CASRGRLNTGELFF
many,.,TRBJ1-4,TRBV30,TGTGCCTGGAGTGCTCAGGGTTTTGAAAAACTGTTTTTT,CAWSAQGFEKLFF
many,.,TRBJ2-3,TRBV6-6,TGTGCCAGCAGTAGAAGGGATACGCAGTATTTT,CASSRRDTQYF
.,.,TRBJ2-1,TRBV28,TGTGCCAGCAGTTTATCTCCTAGCCAGGGCAATGAGCAGTTCTTC,CASSLSPSQGNEQFF
.,TRBD2,TRBJ2-7,TRBV7-8,TGTGCCAGCAGCTTAGCAGGGACTAGGACCTCCTACGAGCAGTACTTC,CASSLAGTRTSYEQYF
.,.,TRBJ1-1,TRBV5-1,TGCGCCAGCAGCTTGGGAGGTGGGACCGACACTGAAGCTTTCTTT,CASSLGGGTDTEAFF
.,.,TRBJ1-1,TRBV29-1,TGCAGCGTTGAAGGACAGCGCATGAACACTGAAGCTTTCTTT,CSVEGQRMNTEAFF
many,.,TRBJ2-4,TRBV6-2/TRBV6-3,TGTGCCAGCAGTCCGGCGGACACCGCGAATAAAAACATTCAGTACTTC,CASSPADTANKNIQYF
.,.,TRBJ2-3,TRBV7-9,TGTGCCAGCAGCTTAACCCGGGACACAGATACGCAGTATTTT,CASSLTRDTDTQYF
.,TRBD2,TRBJ2-3,TRBV7-2,TGTGCCAGCAGCTTCCTAGGACTAGCGGGCACAGATACGCAGTATTTT,CASSFLGLAGTDTQYF
.,.,TRBJ1-1,TRBV29-1,TGCAGCGTTAATGGGAACACTGAAGCTTTCTTT,CSVNGNTEAFF
.,.,TRBJ2-1,TRBV5-1,TGCGCCAGCAGCTTGGACAACCACAATGAGCAGTTCTTC,CASSLDNHNEQFF
.,TRBD2,TRBJ2-7,TRBV27,TGTGCCAGCAGTTTAGCTCCTAGCGGGGGGGCCTACGAGCAGTACTTC,CASSLAPSGGAYEQYF